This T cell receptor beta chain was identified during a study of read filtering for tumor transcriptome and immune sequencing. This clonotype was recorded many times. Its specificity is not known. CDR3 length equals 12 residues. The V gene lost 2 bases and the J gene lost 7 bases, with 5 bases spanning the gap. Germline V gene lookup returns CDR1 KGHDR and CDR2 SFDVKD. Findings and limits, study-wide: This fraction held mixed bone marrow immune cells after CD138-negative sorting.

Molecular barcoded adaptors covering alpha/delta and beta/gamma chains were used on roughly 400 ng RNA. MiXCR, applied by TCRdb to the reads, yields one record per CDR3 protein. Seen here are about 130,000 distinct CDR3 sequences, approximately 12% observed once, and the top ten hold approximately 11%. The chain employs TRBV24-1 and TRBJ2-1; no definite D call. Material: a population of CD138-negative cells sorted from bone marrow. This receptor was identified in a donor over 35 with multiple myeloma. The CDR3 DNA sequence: TGTGCCACCAGTGATTCCTTAAATGAGCAGTTCTTC. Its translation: CATSDSLNEQFF.